This T cell receptor beta chain was sequenced during a study of technical replicates of blood from a few donors. Germline CDR1 reads MNHNS; CDR2 reads SASEGT. V lost 2 bases, J lost 3 bases, and 5 bases stayed unmatched. This CDR3 region has 15 residues. Sequencing was performed with immunoSEQ multiplex PCR; in TCRdb, only in-frame clones are kept and a portion is missing. The profile covers approximately 51,000 clones, with 90% to 95% appearing a single time and around 4.4% taken by the ten largest. The TCR sequence derives from a human donor in good health. Some clones in this sample may be carry-over from other donors' samples. The V and J genes are TRBV6-1 and TRBJ2-5; 8 bases align to TRBD2. Material: PBMCs. The DNA of the CDR3 is TGTGCCAGCAGTGAATTCGGGAGGGCCGAAGAGACCCAGTACTTC. This gives the protein CASSEFGRAEETQYF.